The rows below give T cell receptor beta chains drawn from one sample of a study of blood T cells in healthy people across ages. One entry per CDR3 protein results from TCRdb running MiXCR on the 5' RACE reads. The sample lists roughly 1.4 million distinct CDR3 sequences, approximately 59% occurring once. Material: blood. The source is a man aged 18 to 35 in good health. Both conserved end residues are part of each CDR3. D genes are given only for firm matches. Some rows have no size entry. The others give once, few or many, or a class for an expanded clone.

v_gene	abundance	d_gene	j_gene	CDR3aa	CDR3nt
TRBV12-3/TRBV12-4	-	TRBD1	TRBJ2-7	CASRAGTGKYEQYF	TGTGCCAGCAGAGCCGGGACAGGTAAATACGAGCAGTACTTC
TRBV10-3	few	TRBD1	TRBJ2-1	CAISESPGQGNHEQFF	TGTGCCATCAGTGAGTCGCCGGGACAGGGTAACCATGAGCAGTTCTTC
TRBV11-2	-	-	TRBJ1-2	CASSLAYSLGPTNYGYTF	TGTGCCAGCAGCTTAGCCTACTCACTCGGACCTACCAACTATGGCTACACCTTC
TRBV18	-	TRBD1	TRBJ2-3	CASSPGQSTQYF	TGTGCCAGCTCACCGGGACAGAGTACGCAGTATTTT
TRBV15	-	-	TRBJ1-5	CATSRDGRAPQHF	TGTGCCACCAGCAGAGATGGCCGGGCACCCCAGCATTTT
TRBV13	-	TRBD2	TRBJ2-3	CASSSTSGRDTDTQYF	TGTGCCAGCAGCTCGACTAGCGGGAGGGACACAGATACGCAGTATTTT
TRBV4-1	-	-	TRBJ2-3	CASTWEWGTDTQYF	TGCGCCAGTACCTGGGAGTGGGGCACAGATACGCAGTATTTT
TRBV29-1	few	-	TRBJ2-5	CRAESSVGEQYF	TGCCGGGCGGAATCGTCGGTTGGGGAGCAGTACTTC
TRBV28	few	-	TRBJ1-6	CASSLRNGYNSPLHF	TGTGCCAGCAGTTTGCGGAACGGCTATAATTCACCCCTCCACTTT
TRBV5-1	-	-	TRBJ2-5	CASSLGLETRGETQYF	TGCGCCAGCAGTTTGGGACTGGAAACGCGGGGCGAGACCCAGTACTTC
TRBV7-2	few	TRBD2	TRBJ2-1	CASSLASGRAYNEQFF	TGTGCCAGCAGCTTAGCGAGCGGGAGGGCCTACAATGAGCAGTTCTTC
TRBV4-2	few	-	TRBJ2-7	CASSKLDRDGAYEQYF	TGTGCCAGCAGCAAGCTCGACCGGGACGGGGCTTACGAGCAGTACTTC
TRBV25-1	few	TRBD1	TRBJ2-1	CASSEWGTGGNNEQFF	TGTGCCAGCAGTGAATGGGGGACAGGGGGGAACAATGAGCAGTTCTTC
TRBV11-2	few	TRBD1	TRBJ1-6	CASSLETGGLSPLHF	TGTGCCAGCAGCTTAGAGACAGGGGGTCTTTCACCCCTCCACTTT
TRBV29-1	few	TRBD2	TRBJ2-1	CSVEGLAGGSGNEQFF	TGCAGCGTTGAAGGGCTAGCGGGAGGGTCTGGCAATGAGCAGTTCTTC
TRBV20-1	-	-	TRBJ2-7	CSASGNSYEQYF	TGCAGTGCTAGTGGCAACTCCTACGAGCAGTACTTC
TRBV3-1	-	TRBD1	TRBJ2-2	CASSRLDRAPGELFF	TGTGCCAGCAGCCGATTAGACAGGGCTCCCGGGGAGCTGTTTTTT
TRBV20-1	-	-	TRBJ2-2	CSARVGGLTNTGELFF	TGCAGTGCTAGAGTTGGGGGACTGACGAACACCGGGGAGCTGTTTTTT
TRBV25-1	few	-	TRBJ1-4	CASSEPAGRDEKLFF	TGTGCCAGCAGTGAACCGGCTGGAAGAGATGAAAAACTGTTTTTT
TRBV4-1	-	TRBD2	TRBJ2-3	CASLPTSGDGADTQYF	TGCGCCAGCCTACCGACTAGCGGGGATGGCGCAGATACGCAGTATTTT
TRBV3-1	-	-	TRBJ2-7	CASSRLDREQYF	TGTGCCAGCAGCCGACTGGATCGCGAGCAGTACTTC
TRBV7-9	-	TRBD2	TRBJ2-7	CASSPAGGTRDYEQYF	TGTGCCAGCAGCCCCGCCGGGGGGACTAGAGATTACGAGCAGTACTTC
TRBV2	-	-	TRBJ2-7	CASRGDMGHEQYF	TGTGCCAGCAGGGGGGACATGGGTCACGAGCAGTACTTC
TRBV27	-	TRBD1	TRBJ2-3	CASSLLVQGADTQYF	TGTGCCAGCAGTTTACTCGTCCAGGGGGCAGATACGCAGTATTTT
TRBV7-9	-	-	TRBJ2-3	CASSPILRGTTDTQYF	TGTGCCAGCAGCCCTATTCTGAGAGGGACCACAGATACGCAGTATTTT
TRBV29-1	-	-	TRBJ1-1	CSVEGGALNTEAFF	TGCAGCGTTGAAGGGGGGGCACTGAACACTGAAGCTTTCTTT
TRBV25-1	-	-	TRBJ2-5	CASSDEIGKETQYF	TGTGCCAGCAGTGACGAGATAGGGAAGGAGACCCAGTACTTC
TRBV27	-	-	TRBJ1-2	CASSLSVPGGYTF	TGTGCCAGCAGTTTATCGGTCCCCGGGGGCTACACCTTC
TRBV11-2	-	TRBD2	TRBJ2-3	CASSPSSGVSTDTQYF	TGTGCCAGCAGCCCCTCGAGCGGGGTTAGCACAGATACGCAGTATTTT
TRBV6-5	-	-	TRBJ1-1	CASSYSQQMNTEAFF	TGTGCCAGCAGTTACTCTCAACAGATGAACACTGAAGCTTTCTTT
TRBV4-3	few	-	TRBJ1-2	CASSQESWVDGYTF	TGCGCCAGCAGCCAAGAGTCATGGGTGGATGGCTACACCTTC
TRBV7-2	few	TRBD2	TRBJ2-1	CASSSTSGGAEEQFF	TGTGCCAGCAGCTCGACTAGCGGGGGGGCAGAGGAGCAGTTCTTC
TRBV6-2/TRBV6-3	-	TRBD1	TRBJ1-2	CASREDRGGGYTF	TGTGCCAGCAGGGAAGACAGGGGAGGCGGCTACACCTTC
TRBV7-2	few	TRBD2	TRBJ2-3	CASSPQVRGGTDTQYF	TGTGCCAGCAGCCCCCAGGTGCGCGGGGGGACAGATACGCAGTATTTT
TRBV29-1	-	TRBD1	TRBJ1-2	CSVKDRASYGYTF	TGCAGCGTTAAGGACAGGGCCTCCTATGGCTACACCTTC
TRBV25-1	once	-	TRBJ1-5	CASSDGGGISNQPQHF	TGTGCCAGCAGTGATGGGGGGGGGATTAGCAATCAGCCCCAGCATTTT
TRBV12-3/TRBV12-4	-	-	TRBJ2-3	CASSSTTGLGTDTQYF	TGTGCCAGCAGTTCGACTACGGGACTTGGCACAGATACGCAGTATTTT
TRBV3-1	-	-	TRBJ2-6	CASSRDMANVLTF	TGTGCCAGCAGTCGGGACATGGCCAACGTCCTGACTTTC
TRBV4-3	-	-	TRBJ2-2	CASSQRTSTGELFF	TGCGCCAGCAGCCAGCGGACGTCCACCGGGGAGCTGTTTTTT
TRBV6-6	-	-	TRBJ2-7	CASSSSFWGSYEQYF	TGTGCCAGCAGTTCTAGCTTTTGGGGGTCCTACGAGCAGTACTTC
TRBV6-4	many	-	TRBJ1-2	CASSDSIGDGYTF	TGTGCCAGCAGTGACTCGATAGGGGACGGCTACACCTTC